This T cell receptor beta chain came from a study of blood T cells in healthy people across ages. Whole-study results and caveats: It was not possible, with unsorted PBMCs, to conclusively compare naive and antigen-experienced cells. Per-million-T-cell TCR beta diversity fell roughly linearly with age.

This clonotype was detected only a few times. Its antigen is unknown. One end of the junction fails to match germline, which may point to a read error. This CDR3 is 14 amino acids long. From germline, CDR1 is SSHAT and CDR2 FNYEAQ (reference sequence). A J-beta primer mix and a sample-barcoded 5' primer were used in a second PCR of roughly 6 to 12 cycles. A single record per CDR3 protein comes from TCRdb applying MiXCR to the 5' RACE reads. The top ten hold more than 3% of the sample, which has 550,000 to 750,000 distinct CDR3 sequences, under 25% seen once. The authors drew around 11 milliliters of peripheral blood from each donor.

V and J are TRBV7-7 and TRBJ2-3; 7 positions match TRBD1. The receptor was derived from a man between 65 and 85 years old in good health. The sample was blood. The CDR3 bases are TGTGCTAGCAGCTTACAGGGGTTCCCAGATACGCAGTATTTT. Translating gives CASSLQGFPDTQYF.